This T cell receptor (beta chain) was sequenced in a study of T cell repertoires in cytomegalovirus infection. The overall study: Indicated by public TCR beta signatures were CMV infection and matching HLA type.

Findings and caveats of the study: HLA-C-restricted CMV-specific TCR beta clonotypes were dominant in the ex vivo response. Cumulative frequency of public TCR beta families picked out carriers of CMV plus the relevant HLA.

TCRdb recomputed calls from the reads with MiXCR, one row per CDR3 protein. The sample contains 480,000 or so distinct CDR3 sequences, approximately 10% of which appear only once. At least ten counts were recorded for this clonotype. The antigen is undetermined. The source is a human donor in good health (CMV status not recorded). Some clones in this sample may be carry-over from other donors' samples. Material for sequencing was PBMCs.

CDR3 coding DNA: TGTGCCAGTAGTATTTTGGGTCAGGGCGGCGAGCAGTACTTC. Residues: CASSILGQGGEQYF. The chain recombines TRBV19 with TRBJ2-7, with D perhaps TRBD1 (5 bases). Looked up from germline, CDR1 is LNHDA and CDR2 is SQIVND (reference sequence). The CDR3 is made up of 14 amino acids. V was shortened by 3 bases and J by 6 bases, with 15 bases between the two germline ends.